Listed below are T cell receptor beta chains from one sample, sequenced in a study of vaccination effects on CD4 cells after COVID-19. The antigens these receptors bind are not known. Clones were read by immunoSEQ multiplex PCR, and TCRdb kept only the in-frame ones, dropping some. The table lists tens of thousands of clones, approximately 76% of them singletons. The material sequenced was CD4+ T cells from PBMCs cultured with HCoV-NL63 spike peptides, taken before COVID-19 vaccination. The origin of the receptors is a human donor who received a COVID-19 vaccine. Both conserved end residues are part of each CDR3. The D gene is left open where the match is weak. Clone size is not always given. Where it is, it says once, few, many or a class for expanded clones.

clone size,V gene,CDR3 length,J gene,D gene,CDR3 protein,CDR3 DNA
NA,TRBV10-3,14,TRBJ1-5,NA,CAISESGNNQPQHF,TGTGCCATCAGTGAGTCAGGGAACAATCAGCCCCAGCATTTT
few,TRBV11-2,12,TRBJ2-3,NA,CASSPSTDTQYF,TGTGCCAGCAGCCCTAGCACAGATACGCAGTATTTT
NA,TRBV18,16,TRBJ2-1,NA,CASSRRTGSRANEQFF,TGTGCCAGCTCACGCAGAACAGGTAGTAGGGCAAATGAGCAGTTCTTC
NA,TRBV2,13,TRBJ1-4,NA,CASAKGPNEKLFF,TGTGCCAGCGCTAAGGGACCTAATGAAAAACTGTTTTTT
once,TRBV3-1/TRBV3-2,15,TRBJ1-1,NA,CASSQIGRTNTEAFF,TGTGCCAGCAGCCAAATCGGGCGGACGAACACTGAAGCTTTCTTT
NA,TRBV6-5,16,TRBJ1-4,TRBD1,CASSFLTGATNEKLFF,TGTGCCAGCAGTTTCCTAACAGGGGCAACTAATGAAAAACTGTTTTTT
NA,TRBV7-9,16,TRBJ2-3,NA,CASSRPSDQGVDTQYF,TGTGCCAGCAGCCGGCCCTCGGACCAAGGAGTAGATACGCAGTATTTT
NA,TRBV7-9,17,TRBJ2-5,TRBD2,CASSPSTSGGTPETQYF,TGTGCCAGCAGCCCATCGACTAGCGGGGGTACCCCGGAGACCCAGTACTTC
few,TRBV24-1,12,TRBJ1-2,NA,CATSEGSHGYTF,TGTGCCACCAGTGAAGGCTCGCATGGCTACACCTTC
NA,TRBV6-2/TRBV6-3,15,TRBJ2-2,NA,CASSLGLYNTGELFF,TGTGCCAGCAGTTTGGGACTCTATAACACCGGGGAGCTGTTTTTT
NA,TRBV2,13,TRBJ1-5,NA,CASSDNRNQPQHF,TGTGCCAGCAGTGATAACAGAAATCAGCCCCAGCATTTT
NA,TRBV9,15,TRBJ2-6,NA,CASSVEGSGANVLTF,TGTGCCAGCAGCGTAGAGGGGTCTGGGGCCAACGTCCTGACTTTC
NA,TRBV5-1,14,TRBJ1-5,TRBD1,CASSPGTVNQPQHF,TGCGCCAGCAGCCCCGGGACAGTCAATCAGCCCCAGCATTTT
few,TRBV24-1,13,TRBJ1-4,NA,CATSDSPGEKLFF,TGTGCCACCAGTGATTCCCCAGGGGAAAAACTGTTTTTT
NA,TRBV18,14,TRBJ2-5,NA,CASSPSQFQETQYF,TGTGCCAGCTCACCGTCACAGTTCCAAGAGACCCAGTACTTC
NA,TRBV2,12,TRBJ2-1,NA,CASRGRGNEQFF,TGTGCCAGCAGGGGCAGGGGCAATGAGCAGTTCTTC
NA,TRBV24-1,16,TRBJ2-1,TRBD2,CATSDQLAGHYNEQFF,TGTGCCACCAGTGACCAACTAGCGGGCCATTACAATGAGCAGTTCTTC
NA,TRBV11-2,16,TRBJ1-1,NA,CASSQRFAAANTEAFF,TGTGCCAGCAGCCAGAGATTCGCGGCAGCGAACACTGAAGCTTTCTTT
few,TRBV12-3/TRBV12-4,13,TRBJ1-2,NA,CASSRLGGGGYTF,TGTGCCAGCAGCCGATTGGGGGGCGGTGGCTACACCTTC
NA,TRBV7-2,17,TRBJ2-3,TRBD2,CASSLVGLAVNTDTQYF,TGTGCCAGCAGCTTAGTGGGACTAGCGGTGAACACAGATACGCAGTATTTT
NA,TRBV5-1,14,TRBJ2-3,NA,CASSWTASTDTQYF,TGCGCCAGCAGCTGGACAGCAAGCACAGATACGCAGTATTTT
NA,TRBV24-1,15,TRBJ2-3,TRBD1,CATSRRDRGRDTQYF,TGTGCCACCAGTAGAAGGGACAGGGGACGGGATACGCAGTATTTT
NA,TRBV4-1,18,TRBJ2-5,TRBD1,CASSQDFIGTARQETQYF,TGCGCCAGCAGCCAAGATTTCATCGGGACAGCTAGGCAAGAGACCCAGTACTTC
NA,TRBV6-6,14,TRBJ1-2,NA,CASSLQGSNYGYTF,TGTGCCAGCAGCCTACAGGGAAGTAACTATGGCTACACCTTC
NA,TRBV7-3,14,TRBJ2-2,NA,CASRFGLNTGELFF,TGTGCCAGCCGCTTCGGGCTGAACACCGGGGAGCTGTTTTTT
NA,TRBV10-3,16,TRBJ2-3,TRBD2,CAISEGLAGITDTQYF,TGTGCCATCAGTGAGGGACTAGCGGGGATCACAGATACGCAGTATTTT
NA,TRBV19,14,TRBJ2-2,NA,CASSMYRSGGELFF,TGTGCCAGTAGTATGTACAGGTCGGGCGGGGAGCTGTTTTTT
NA,TRBV19,16,TRBJ2-1,TRBD1,CASSRTGTNSYNEQFF,TGTGCCAGTAGCCGGACAGGGACGAATTCCTACAATGAGCAGTTCTTC
NA,TRBV2,16,TRBJ2-6,NA,CASRRRDSSGANVLTF,TGTGCCAGCAGACGGCGAGACAGTTCTGGGGCCAACGTCCTGACTTTC
NA,TRBV5-1,15,TRBJ2-2,NA,CASSLESWNTGELFF,TGCGCCAGCAGCTTGGAATCCTGGAACACCGGGGAGCTGTTTTTT
NA,TRBV9,15,TRBJ1-3,NA,CASSAQGQSGNTIYF,TGTGCCAGCAGCGCCCAAGGACAGAGCGGAAACACCATATATTTT
NA,TRBV2,14,TRBJ1-1,NA,CASRWRGFGTEAFF,TGTGCCAGCAGATGGCGGGGCTTCGGCACTGAAGCTTTCTTT
NA,TRBV6-5,12,TRBJ1-3,NA,CAGGITGNTIYF,TGTGCCGGCGGAATTACTGGAAACACCATATATTTT
once,TRBV27,18,TRBJ2-4,TRBD1,CASTTTGTGFRVKNIQYF,TGTGCCAGCACCACTACCGGGACAGGGTTTCGGGTGAAAAACATTCAGTACTTC
NA,TRBV20-1,14,TRBJ1-5,TRBD1,CSASPGQGNQPQHF,TGCAGTGCTAGTCCGGGACAGGGTAATCAGCCCCAGCATTTT
NA,TRBV5-1,14,TRBJ1-1,NA,CASSLTFVDTEAFF,TGCGCCAGCAGCTTGACGTTTGTTGACACTGAAGCTTTCTTT
NA,TRBV6-5,13,TRBJ1-2,NA,CASSYSRNYGYTF,TGTGCCAGCAGTTACAGCAGGAACTATGGCTACACCTTC
NA,TRBV5-1,15,TRBJ2-5,NA,CASSPVEGPRETQYF,TGCGCCAGCAGCCCGGTAGAGGGGCCCCGGGAGACCCAGTACTTC
few,TRBV4-1,21,TRBJ2-2,TRBD2,CASSRGPLGTSGGLNTGELFF,TGCGCCAGCAGCCGCGGTCCCCTCGGGACTAGCGGGGGGTTGAACACCGGGGAGCTGTTTTTT
NA,TRBV4-1,15,TRBJ1-2,NA,CASSQGTGRDYGYTF,TGCGCCAGCAGCCAAGGTACGGGCAGAGACTATGGCTACACCTTC
NA,TRBV10-2,14,TRBJ1-1,TRBD1,CASSDRQGRTEAFF,TGCGCCAGCAGTGACCGACAGGGGAGGACTGAAGCTTTCTTT
NA,TRBV7-2,13,TRBJ1-2,NA,CASSLAGGYGYTF,TGTGCCAGCAGCTTAGCCGGCGGGTATGGCTACACCTTC
NA,TRBV7-2,16,TRBJ1-4,TRBD1,CASRRDRSSTNEKLFF,TGTGCCAGCCGGAGGGACAGGAGTTCAACTAATGAAAAACTGTTTTTT
NA,TRBV5-1,15,TRBJ1-2,TRBD1,CASSLKGDRGEGYTF,TGCGCCAGCAGCTTGAAAGGCGACAGGGGCGAGGGCTACACCTTC
NA,TRBV7-9,15,TRBJ1-1,NA,CASSPWSGRNTEAFF,TGTGCCAGCAGTCCTTGGTCGGGACGTAACACTGAAGCTTTCTTT
NA,TRBV28,13,TRBJ2-2,NA,CASHNPNTGELFF,TGTGCCAGCCATAACCCGAACACCGGGGAGCTGTTTTTT
few,TRBV5-1,14,TRBJ2-2,NA,CASSSKGTTGELFF,TGCGCCAGCAGCTCCAAGGGGACGACCGGGGAGCTGTTTTTT
few,TRBV2,12,TRBJ1-3,NA,CASTGAGNTIYF,TGTGCAAGCACCGGGGCTGGAAACACCATATATTTT
NA,TRBV5-1,16,TRBJ1-5,NA,CASSAGPLYSNQPQHF,TGCGCCAGCAGCGCGGGACCGCTTTATAGCAATCAGCCCCAGCATTTT
NA,TRBV28,16,TRBJ2-4,NA,CASSFAREEAKNIQYF,TGTGCCAGCAGTTTTGCCAGGGAGGAGGCCAAAAACATTCAGTACTTC
NA,TRBV5-1,19,TRBJ2-2,TRBD2,CASSLVLISGGTNTGELFF,TGCGCCAGCAGCTTGGTTCTGATTAGCGGGGGAACCAACACCGGGGAGCTGTTTTTT
NA,TRBV4-3,17,TRBJ2-2,TRBD1,CASSQADRDRVAGELFF,TGCGCCAGCAGCCAAGCCGACCGGGACAGGGTGGCCGGGGAGCTGTTTTTT
few,TRBV2,15,TRBJ1-2,NA,CASSEGLLANYGYTF,TGTGCCAGCAGTGAAGGGCTCTTAGCTAACTATGGCTACACCTTC
NA,TRBV5-6,13,TRBJ2-2,NA,CASTTMSTGELFF,TGTGCCAGCACAACCATGTCCACCGGGGAGCTGTTTTTT